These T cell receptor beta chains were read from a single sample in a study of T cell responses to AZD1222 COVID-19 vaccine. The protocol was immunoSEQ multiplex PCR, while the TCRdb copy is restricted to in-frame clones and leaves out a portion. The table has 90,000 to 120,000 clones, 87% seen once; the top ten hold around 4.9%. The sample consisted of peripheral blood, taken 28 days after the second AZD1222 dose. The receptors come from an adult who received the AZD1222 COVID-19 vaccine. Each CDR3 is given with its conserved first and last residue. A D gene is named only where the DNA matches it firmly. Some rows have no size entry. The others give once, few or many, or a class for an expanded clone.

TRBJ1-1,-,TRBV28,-,TGTGCCAGCAGTTATTCGGGGAACTATGAAGCTTTCTTT,CASSYSGNYEAFF
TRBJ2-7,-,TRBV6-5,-,TGTGCCAGCAGTTACTCAAGGGACTACGAGCAGTACTTC,CASSYSRDYEQYF
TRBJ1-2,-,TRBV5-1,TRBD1,TGCGCCAGCAGCTACGGACAGGCCTATGGCTACACCTTC,CASSYGQAYGYTF
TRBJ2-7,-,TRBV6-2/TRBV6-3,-,TGTGCCAGCAGTTACGCGCAGGGATCCTACGAGCAGTACTTC,CASSYAQGSYEQYF
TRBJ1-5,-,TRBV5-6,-,TGTGCCAGCAGCTTGGGCGGGGCGCTCGGCAATCAGCCCCAGCATTTT,CASSLGGALGNQPQHF
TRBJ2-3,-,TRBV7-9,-,TGTGCCAGCAGCTTAGCTGGGGGTGCAGATACGCAGTATTTT,CASSLAGGADTQYF
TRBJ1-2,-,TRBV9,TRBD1,TGTGCCAGCAGCTCCTGGACAGGGCCCGCGGGGGGCTACACCTTC,CASSSWTGPAGGYTF
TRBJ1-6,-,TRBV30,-,TGTGCCTGGAGCTTAGGTTCTGAGAATTCACCCCTCCACTTT,CAWSLGSENSPLHF
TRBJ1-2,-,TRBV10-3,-,TGTGCCATCAGTGAAGCCACTGCGGGCTATGGCTACACCTTC,CAISEATAGYGYTF
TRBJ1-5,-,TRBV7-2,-,TGTGCCAGCAGCTTTCTCTCAGGGAGGCAGCCCCAGCATTTT,CASSFLSGRQPQHF
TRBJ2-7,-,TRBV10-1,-,TGCGCCAGCAGGTACGGAGACGAGCAGTACTTC,CASRYGDEQYF
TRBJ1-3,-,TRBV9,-,TGTGCCAGCAGCAATCCTCCGGGGAACTCTGGAAACACCATATATTTT,CASSNPPGNSGNTIYF
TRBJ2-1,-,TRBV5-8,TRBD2,TGTGCCAGCAGCCCCGGGACTACATCCTACAATGAGCAGTTCTTC,CASSPGTTSYNEQFF
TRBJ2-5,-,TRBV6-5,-,TGTGCCAGCAGTTACTCAGGGACAAAAGAGACCCAGTACTTC,CASSYSGTKETQYF
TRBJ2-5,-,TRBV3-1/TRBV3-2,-,TGTGCCAGCAGCCAAGAACTTTTCGGAAGCCAAGAGACCCAGTACTTC,CASSQELFGSQETQYF
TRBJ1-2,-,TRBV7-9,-,TGTGCCAGCAGCTTAGAGGCAGACTATGGCTACACCTTC,CASSLEADYGYTF
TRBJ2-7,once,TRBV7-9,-,TGTGCCAGCAGCTGGACCGCCACGACGGACGAGCAGTACTTC,CASSWTATTDEQYF
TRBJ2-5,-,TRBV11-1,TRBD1,TGTGCCAGCAGCTTAAGGTGGACAGGAGAGACCCAGTACTTC,CASSLRWTGETQYF
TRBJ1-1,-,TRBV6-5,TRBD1,TGTGCCAGCAGACCCCAAACAGGGGTTACTGAAGCTTTCTTT,CASRPQTGVTEAFF
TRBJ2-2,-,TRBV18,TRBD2,TGTGCCAGCTCACCGGGACTAGCGTCCTCGGGCACCGGGGAGCTGTTTTTT,CASSPGLASSGTGELFF
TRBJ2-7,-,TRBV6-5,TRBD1,TGTGCCAGCAGTTACGGGGGACAGCGACCCTCCGAGCAGTACTTC,CASSYGGQRPSEQYF
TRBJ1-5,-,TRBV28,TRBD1,TGTGCCAGCAGACGACAGGGGTATCGCAATCAGCCCCAGCATTTT,CASRRQGYRNQPQHF
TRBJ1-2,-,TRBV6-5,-,TGTGCCAGCAGTTCCTTGGGAAAAGGCTACACCTTC,CASSSLGKGYTF
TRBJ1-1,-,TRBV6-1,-,TGTGCCAGCAGTGAGAACTGGAACACTGAAGCTTTCTTT,CASSENWNTEAFF
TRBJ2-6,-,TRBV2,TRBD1,TGTGCCAGCAAATCGACAGGGTCTGGGGCCAACGTCCTGACTTTC,CASKSTGSGANVLTF
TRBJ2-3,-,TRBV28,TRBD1,TGTGCCAGCAGAGGACAGGGGGCGGCATCAGATACGCAGTATTTT,CASRGQGAASDTQYF
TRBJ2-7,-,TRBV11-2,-,TGTGCCAGCAGCCCGAGCGGGCGGGGCTCCTACGAGCAGTACTTC,CASSPSGRGSYEQYF
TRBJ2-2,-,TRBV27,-,TGTGCCAGCACCGATAAGAACACCGGGGAGCTGTTTTTT,CASTDKNTGELFF
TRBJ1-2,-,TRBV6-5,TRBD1,TGTGCCAGCAGCCCCGGGACAGGAGTAGGCTATGGCTACACCTTC,CASSPGTGVGYGYTF
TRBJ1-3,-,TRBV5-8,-,TGTGCCAGCAGCTTGTGGGCAGGGGCTGGAAACACCATATATTTT,CASSLWAGAGNTIYF
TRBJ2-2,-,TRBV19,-,TGTGCCAGTAGTCCACGGGACCGAACCGGGGAGCTGTTTTTT,CASSPRDRTGELFF
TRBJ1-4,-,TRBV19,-,TGTGCCAGTAGTATAGTTGGGGCGAGGGGAGAAAAACTGTTTTTT,CASSIVGARGEKLFF
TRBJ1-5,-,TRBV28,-,TGTGCCAGCAGTTTACAGGGGAAAGGTCAGCCCCAGCATTTT,CASSLQGKGQPQHF
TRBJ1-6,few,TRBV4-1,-,TGCGCCAGCAGCCGGCTTTCGAGAGGAGGGTTGGGTTCACCCCTCCACTTT,CASSRLSRGGLGSPLHF
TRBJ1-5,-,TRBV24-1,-,TGTGCCACCAGTGATCGAGGAGTGAATCAGCCCCAGCATTTT,CATSDRGVNQPQHF
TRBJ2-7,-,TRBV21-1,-,TGTGCCAAGATCGGGACAGGCGCGCCAAAAGACTACGAGCAGTACTTC,CAKIGTGAPKDYEQYF
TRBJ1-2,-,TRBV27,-,TGTGCCAGCAGCCCCCGCCCCAACTATGGCTACACCTTC,CASSPRPNYGYTF
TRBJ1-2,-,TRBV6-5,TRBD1,TGTGCCAGCAGTTACGACCGGGACAGGGGGAACGATGGCTACACCTTC,CASSYDRDRGNDGYTF
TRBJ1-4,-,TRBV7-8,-,TGTGCCAGCAGCTTAGTGTCGTCGAGGGAAAAACTGTTTTTT,CASSLVSSREKLFF
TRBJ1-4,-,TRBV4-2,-,TGTGCCAGCAGCCAAGATCGGAATGAAAAACTGTTTTTT,CASSQDRNEKLFF